One and the same sample provided the 19 T cell receptor beta chains below, sequenced in a study of beta chain features in type 1 diabetes. Every bit of the isolated RNA underwent reverse transcription, so sequencing read expressed TCRB transcripts. Method: immunoSEQ multiplex PCR; TCRdb's copy keeps in-frame clones and lacks some. The sample has over 650,000 clones, over 13% seen once. No cognate antigen is known for these TCRs. Study-wide results and limits: For Type 1 diabetes patients, all four CD4+ subsets carried TCRB CDR3s that were moderately but significantly shorter.

What was sequenced was naive CD4+ T cells from blood. The receptor source for this set is a man aged 18 to 30 with type 1 diabetes.

This sequence joins TRBV5-1 and TRBJ2-7; TRBD1 is a possible D gene (6 bases). V shed 0 bases and J shed 1 base, with 14 bases lying between them. This CDR3 contains 16 residues. The germline V gene has CDR1 SGHRS and CDR2 YFSETQ. The CDR3 loop is CASSLARDKGSYEQYF. As DNA, the CDR3 is TGCGCCAGCAGCTTGGCCAGGGACAAGGGATCCTACGAGCAGTACTTC.

The chain couples TRBV2 to TRBJ2-1, with 9 bases identical to TRBD2. The CDR3 runs 15 residues. The V gene end was trimmed by 6 bases and the J gene end by 0 bases; junction bases not matched to a gene: 3. Germline V gene data show CDR1 as SNHLY and CDR2 as FYNNEI. Here the CDR3 reads CASSQLAGSYNEQFF. As DNA, the CDR3 is TGTGCCAGCAGCCAACTAGCGGGCTCCTACAATGAGCAGTTCTTC.

This sequence joins TRBV30 and TRBJ1-2; weak D call: TRBD1 (5 bases). V was trimmed by 3 bases and J by 5 bases, leaving 13 bases between them. The CDR3 has 13 amino acids. In germline, CDR1 is GTSNPN, CDR2 SVGIG (reference sequence). The chain's CDR3 is CAWREGTQYGYTF. CDR3 in DNA: TGTGCCTGGAGGGAGGGGACCCAGTATGGCTACACCTTC.

The J gene is TRBJ2-5, the V gene TRBV30; unclear D gene. V lost 2 bases, J lost 3 bases, and 13 bases lay in between. The CDR3 totals 14 residues. Germline V gene sequence: CDR1 GTSNPN, CDR2 SVGIG (reference sequence). DNA for the CDR3: TGTGCCTGGAGTCCCCCCTCCGACGAAGAGACCCAGTACTTC. Translating it yields CAWSPPSDEETQYF.

This clone has just a few counts. The CDR3 DNA sequence: TGTGCCAGCAGCTTAGTACGGGAAGGGAGTGGCTACACCTTC. Translation: CASSLVREGSGYTF. The chain couples TRBV7-9 to TRBJ1-2; D remains ambiguous. The germline V gene encodes CDR1 SEHNR and CDR2 FQNEAQ (reference sequence). CDR3 size: 14 residues. The germline V and J ends were trimmed by 1 base and 7 bases, with 13 bases remaining between them.

The V call is TRBV9, the J call TRBJ2-1, with 10 nucleotides matching TRBD2. V was clipped by 4 bases and J by 3 bases; unmatched bases: 7. The CDR3 runs to 16 residues. Germline V gene data show CDR1 as SGDLS and CDR2 as YYNGEE. The CDR3, as DNA: TGTGCCAGCAGCCCCCGTCTAGCGGGAGTCTACAATGAGCAGTTCTTC. This codes for CASSPRLAGVYNEQFF.

This clone was seen a handful of times. This chain connects TRBV4-3 to TRBJ2-7; D gene uncertain. V lost 0 bases, J lost 7 bases, and 16 bases lay in between. The CDR3 covers 15 residues. In germline, CDR1 is LGHNA, CDR2 YSLEER. The CDR3 nucleotides read TGCGCCAGCAGCCAAGATACGGCGGTACCGAGGGAGCAGTACTTC. Translation: CASSQDTAVPREQYF.

The V gene is TRBV27, the J gene TRBJ2-5, with 10 bases that match TRBD2. The V gene end was trimmed by 6 bases and the J gene end by 7 bases; junction bases not matched to a gene: 2. The germline gives CDR1 MNHEY, CDR2 SMNVEV (reference sequence). This CDR3 is built from 12 residues. The CDR3: CASSRTSGTQYF. Written as DNA, the CDR3 is TGTGCCAGCAGCCGGACTAGCGGGACCCAGTACTTC.

The table lists this clone with a few counts. The V and J genes are TRBV29-1 and TRBJ1-1; the D is unclear. V dropped 1 base and J dropped 2 bases, with 11 bases sitting between them. CDR3 length equals 14 residues. Germline loops: CDR1 SQVTM, CDR2 ANQGSEA. The CDR3 spells CSVEVVGGNTEAFF. The CDR3 nucleotides read TGCAGCGTTGAAGTAGTGGGCGGTAACACTGAAGCTTTCTTT.

V usage is TRBV5-4 and J usage is TRBJ2-1, with 12 bases lining up with TRBD2. CDR1 is SGHNT, CDR2 YYREEE, per germline (reference sequence). Trimming removed 3 bases from V and 8 bases from J; junction bases left unmatched: 3. This CDR3 is built from 14 residues. The CDR3 DNA reads as TGTGCCAGCAGCTCTAGCGGGGGGGCGGATGAGCAGTTCTTC. It translates to CASSSSGGADEQFF. The whole variable domain, filled in from reference TRBV5-4 and TRBJ2-1, reads ETGVTQSPTHLIKTRGQQVTLRCSSQSGHNTVSWYQQALGQGPQFIFQYYREEENGRGNFPPRFSGLQFPNYSSELNVNALELDDSALYLCASSSSGGADEQFFGPGTRLTVL.

The sample holds a few counts of this clone. V usage is TRBV21-1 and J usage is TRBJ2-1; the D call of TRBD2 is as the table states it, not checked on the DNA. TRBV21-1 constitutes a pseudogene. The CDR3 runs to 16 residues. The CDR3 spells CASSETLAGAYNEQFF. In DNA, the CDR3 is TGTGCCAGCAGCGAAACTCTAGCGGGGGCCTACAATGAGCAGTTCTTC.

This clone was found a few times. This chain joins TRBV18 and TRBJ1-1; TRBD1 matches at 10 bases. Germline assignment: CDR1 KGHSH and CDR2 LQKENI. The J segment lost 5 bases and the V segment lost 5 bases, leaving 5 bases of the junction unmatched. The CDR3 contains 14 residues. DNA of the CDR3: TGTGCCAGCTCAAGGACAGGGGGAGGGACTGAAGCTTTCTTT. It translates to CASSRTGGGTEAFF.

This clone has just a few counts. The gene calls are TRBV2 and TRBJ2-5, with 7 bases aligning to TRBD1. The CDR3 totals 13 residues. Losses at the gene ends were 7 bases for V and 3 bases for J; bases not matched to a gene: 5. Germline V gene lookup returns CDR1 SNHLY and CDR2 FYNNEI. CDR3 sequence: CASTKQGKETQYF. CDR3 coding DNA: TGTGCCAGCACTAAACAGGGGAAAGAGACCCAGTACTTC.

This clone came up a few times. The genes are TRBV30 and TRBJ1-3; D is unresolved. The CDR3 extends over 12 amino acids. Looked up from germline, CDR1 is GTSNPN and CDR2 is SVGIG (reference sequence). Trimming pared 3 bases from V and 8 bases from J, leaving 11 bases between. The CDR3, as DNA: TGTGCCTGGAGCCAAGTTGGGGACACCATATATTTT. Its protein is CAWSQVGDTIYF.

This clone was counted only a few times. This chain links TRBV11-2 with TRBJ1-2, with TRBD1 matching 9 bases. V was clipped by 1 base and J by 2 bases; unmatched bases: 8. The CDR3 runs 17 residues. CDR1 is SGHAT, CDR2 FQNNGV, per germline. CDR3 sequence: CASSLAGQGGFNYGYTF. As DNA, the CDR3 is TGTGCCAGCAGCTTAGCGGGACAGGGCGGGTTCAACTATGGCTACACCTTC.

Comments on this clone: A junction end diverges from the germline sequence, so it may reflect a read error. J is TRBJ2-5 and V is TRBV7-7, with 9 bases identical to TRBD2. CDR1 is SSHAT, CDR2 FNYEAQ, per germline (reference sequence). The length of the CDR3 is 15 residues. The DNA for the CDR3 is TGTGCTAGCACCATCCTAGCGGGGAGCCAAGAGACCCAGTACTTC. This codes for CASTILAGSQETQYF.

This clone was seen a few times. This chain connects TRBV7-9 to TRBJ2-1; 12 bases map to TRBD2. The CDR3 sequence is 15 residues long. J gave up 4 bases and V 6 bases, and 4 bases lay outside the gene matches. Germline V gene sequence: CDR1 SEHNR, CDR2 FQNEAQ (reference sequence). The CDR3 region is CASSRTSGVYNEQFF. CDR3 coding DNA: TGTGCCAGCAGTCGGACTAGCGGGGTATACAATGAGCAGTTCTTC.

This chain connects TRBV7-9 to TRBJ2-7, with 13 bases identical to TRBD2. The CDR3 consists of 18 residues. Trimming cost V 1 base and J 4 bases; bases outside gene matches: 10. The germline gives CDR1 SEHNR, CDR2 FQNEAQ (reference sequence). The DNA for the CDR3 is TGTGCCAGCAGCTTAGGTACTAGCGGGGGGGCCCAACCTTACGAGCAGTACTTC. Its protein product is CASSLGTSGGAQPYEQYF.

V usage is TRBV5-4 and J usage is TRBJ2-3; no clear D. Germline V CDR1 and CDR2: SGHNT, YYREEE (reference sequence). V shed 3 bases and J shed 2 bases, with 4 bases lying between them. The CDR3 has 12 residues. This chain's CDR3 is CASSSITDTQYF. The CDR3 DNA reads TGTGCCAGCAGCTCCATCACAGATACGCAGTATTTT.